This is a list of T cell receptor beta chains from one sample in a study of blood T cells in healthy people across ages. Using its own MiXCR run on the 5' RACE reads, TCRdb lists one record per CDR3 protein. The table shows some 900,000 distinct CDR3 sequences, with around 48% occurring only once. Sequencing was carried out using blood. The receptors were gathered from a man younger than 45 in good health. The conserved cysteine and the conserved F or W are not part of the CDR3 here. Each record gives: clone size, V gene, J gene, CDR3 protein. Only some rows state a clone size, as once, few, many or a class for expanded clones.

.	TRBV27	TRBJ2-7	ASSMDPGQGTTLSAYEQY
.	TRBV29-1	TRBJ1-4	SSGDNEKLF
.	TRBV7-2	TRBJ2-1	ASSLTGGSRSYNEQF
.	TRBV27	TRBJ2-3	ASSTSSTDTQY
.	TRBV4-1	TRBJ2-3	ASSLGTRGHDTQY
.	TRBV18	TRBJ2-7	ASSPQGGGSSYEQY
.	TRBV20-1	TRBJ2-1	SGKRGPSSYNEQF
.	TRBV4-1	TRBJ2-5	ASSQAIPSSGGAQETQY
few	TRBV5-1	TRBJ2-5	ASSYNHRFQETQY
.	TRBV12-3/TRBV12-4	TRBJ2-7	AIRDSVSYEQY
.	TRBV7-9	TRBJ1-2	ASSLATLWVDGYT
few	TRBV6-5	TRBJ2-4	ASSRAQGAKNIQY
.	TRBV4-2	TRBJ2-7	ASSQETASGEQY
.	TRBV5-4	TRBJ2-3	ISSSGGAGTDTQY
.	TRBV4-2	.	AGSQVTGTLETQY
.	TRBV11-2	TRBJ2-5	ASSLQTGTQETQY
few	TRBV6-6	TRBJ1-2	ASDMGSSYT
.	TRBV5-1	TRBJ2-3	ASSLARADTDTQY
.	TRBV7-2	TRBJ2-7	ASSGPGTGGFYEQY
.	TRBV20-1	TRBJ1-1	SASGGRPEPIEAF
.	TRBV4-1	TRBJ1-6	ASSQAAGGNPPLH
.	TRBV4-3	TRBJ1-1	ASSQEGGGRNTEAF
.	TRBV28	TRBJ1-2	ASSFRGTGYT
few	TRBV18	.	ASSPRGTGLGEQY
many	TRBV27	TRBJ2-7	ASSAYREGYEQY
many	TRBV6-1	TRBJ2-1	ASRTSTGNEQF
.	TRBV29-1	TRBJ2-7	SSRGESYNEQY
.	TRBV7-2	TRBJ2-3	ASSLPGDTDTQY
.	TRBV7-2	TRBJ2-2	ASSLGGGDRELF
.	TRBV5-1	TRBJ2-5	ASSGSIQETQY
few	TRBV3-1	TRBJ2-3	ASSPRRGGTDTQY
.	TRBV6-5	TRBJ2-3	ANSPGQLLRDTQY
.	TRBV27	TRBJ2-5	ASSSLRLAGNQEETQY
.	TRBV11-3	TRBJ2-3	ASSFGLTKPTDTQY
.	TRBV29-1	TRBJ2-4	SVGDRLAKNIQY
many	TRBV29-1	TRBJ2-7	SVEVAGVYSYEQY
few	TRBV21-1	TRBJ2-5	ASSKEEARAGETQY
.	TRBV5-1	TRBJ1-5	ASSPTDREDQPQH
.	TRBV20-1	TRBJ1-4	SGRRQGAGTNEKLF